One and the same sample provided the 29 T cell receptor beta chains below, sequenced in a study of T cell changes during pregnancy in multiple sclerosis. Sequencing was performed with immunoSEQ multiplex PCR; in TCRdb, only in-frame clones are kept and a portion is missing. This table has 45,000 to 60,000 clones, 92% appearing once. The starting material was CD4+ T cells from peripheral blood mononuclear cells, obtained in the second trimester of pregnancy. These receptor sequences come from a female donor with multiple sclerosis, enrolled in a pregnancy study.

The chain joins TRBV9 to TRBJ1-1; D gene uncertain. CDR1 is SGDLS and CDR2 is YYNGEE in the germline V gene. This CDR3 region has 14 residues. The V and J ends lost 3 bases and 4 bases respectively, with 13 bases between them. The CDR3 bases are TGTGCCAGCAGCGCCCGACCGAGGAGCACTGAAGCTTTCTTT. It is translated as CASSARPRSTEAFF.

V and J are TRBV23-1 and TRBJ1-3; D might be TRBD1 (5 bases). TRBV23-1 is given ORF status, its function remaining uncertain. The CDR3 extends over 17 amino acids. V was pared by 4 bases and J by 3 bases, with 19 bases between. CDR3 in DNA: TGCGCCAGCAGTCTGGTTGGGGCACCACGATTTGGAAACACCATATATTTT. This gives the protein CASSLVGAPRFGNTIYF.

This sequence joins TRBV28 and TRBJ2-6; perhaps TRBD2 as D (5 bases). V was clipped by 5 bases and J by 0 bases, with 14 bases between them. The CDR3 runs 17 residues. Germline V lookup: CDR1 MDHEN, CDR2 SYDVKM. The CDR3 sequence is CASSLNGLLSGANVLTF. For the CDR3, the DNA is TGTGCCAGCAGTCTAAATGGACTCCTCTCTGGGGCCAACGTCCTGACTTTC.

The CDR3 DNA is TGTGCCAGCAGCTTCCCGCTTAGCGGCGGGGGTAACACCGGGGAGCTGTTTTTT. It is translated as CASSFPLSGGGNTGELFF. V gene TRBV7-9 combines with J gene TRBJ2-2; 7 positions agree with TRBD2. Per the germline V gene, CDR1 is SEHNR and CDR2 is FQNEAQ (reference sequence). V lost 3 bases and J lost 2; bases outside the gene matches: 12. The CDR3 consists of 18 residues.

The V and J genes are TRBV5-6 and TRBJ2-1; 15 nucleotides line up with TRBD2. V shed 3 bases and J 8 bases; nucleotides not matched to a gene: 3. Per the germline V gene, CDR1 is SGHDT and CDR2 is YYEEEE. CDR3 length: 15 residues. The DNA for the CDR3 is TGTGCCAGCAGCTCCGGACTAGCGGGAGGGGATGAGCAGTTCTTC. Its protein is CASSSGLAGGDEQFF.

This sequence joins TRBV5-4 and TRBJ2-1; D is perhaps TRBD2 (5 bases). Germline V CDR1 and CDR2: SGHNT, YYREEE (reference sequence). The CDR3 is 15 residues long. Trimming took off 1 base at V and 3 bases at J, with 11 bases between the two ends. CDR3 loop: CASSLYGVDYNEQFF. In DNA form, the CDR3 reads TGTGCCAGCAGCTTGTACGGGGTGGACTACAATGAGCAGTTCTTC.

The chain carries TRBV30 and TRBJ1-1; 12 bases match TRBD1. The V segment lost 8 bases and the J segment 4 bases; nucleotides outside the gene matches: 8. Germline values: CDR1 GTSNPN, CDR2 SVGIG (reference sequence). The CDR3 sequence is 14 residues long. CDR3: CATGQGASGTEAFF. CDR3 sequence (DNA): TGTGCCACGGGACAGGGGGCTTCTGGCACTGAAGCTTTCTTT.

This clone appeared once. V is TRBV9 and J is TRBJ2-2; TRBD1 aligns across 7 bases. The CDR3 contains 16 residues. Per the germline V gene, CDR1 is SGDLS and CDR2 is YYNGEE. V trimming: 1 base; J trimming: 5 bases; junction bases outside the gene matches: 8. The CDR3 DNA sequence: TGTGCCAGCAGCGTATTCCTGGGCAGGGGGACCGGGGAGCTGTTTTTT. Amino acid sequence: CASSVFLGRGTGELFF.

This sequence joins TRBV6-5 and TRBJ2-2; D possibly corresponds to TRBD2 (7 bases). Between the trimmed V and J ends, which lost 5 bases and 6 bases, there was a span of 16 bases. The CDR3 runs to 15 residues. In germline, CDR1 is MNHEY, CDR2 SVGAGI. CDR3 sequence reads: CASSLRGGGAGELFF. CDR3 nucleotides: TGTGCCAGCAGTCTTAGGGGGGGAGGGGCCGGGGAGCTGTTTTTT.

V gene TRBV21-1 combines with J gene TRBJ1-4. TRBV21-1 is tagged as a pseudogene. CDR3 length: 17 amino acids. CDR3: CASSKVGWTPTNEKLFF. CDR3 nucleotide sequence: TGTGCCAGCAGCAAAGTTGGGTGGACTCCTACTAATGAAAAACTGTTTTTT.

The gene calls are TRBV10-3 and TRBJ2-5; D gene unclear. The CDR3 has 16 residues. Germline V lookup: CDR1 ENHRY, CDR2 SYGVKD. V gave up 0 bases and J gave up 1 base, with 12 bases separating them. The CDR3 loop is CAISESADPSQETQYF. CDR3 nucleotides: TGTGCCATCAGTGAGTCGGCAGATCCTTCCCAAGAGACCCAGTACTTC.

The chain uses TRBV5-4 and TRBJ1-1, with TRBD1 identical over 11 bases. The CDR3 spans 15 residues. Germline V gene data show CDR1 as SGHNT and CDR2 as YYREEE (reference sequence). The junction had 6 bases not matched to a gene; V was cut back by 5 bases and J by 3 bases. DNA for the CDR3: TGTGCCAGCAGGGTCGGGACAGGGGGTGACACTGAAGCTTTCTTT. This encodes CASRVGTGGDTEAFF.

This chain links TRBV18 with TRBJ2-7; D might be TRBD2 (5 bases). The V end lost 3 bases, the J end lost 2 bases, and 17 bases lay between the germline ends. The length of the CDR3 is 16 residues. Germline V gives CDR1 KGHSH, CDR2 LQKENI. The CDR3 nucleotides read TGTGCCAGCTCACCCGGGATTTTGCTCAGTACCTACGAGCAGTACTTC. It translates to CASSPGILLSTYEQYF.

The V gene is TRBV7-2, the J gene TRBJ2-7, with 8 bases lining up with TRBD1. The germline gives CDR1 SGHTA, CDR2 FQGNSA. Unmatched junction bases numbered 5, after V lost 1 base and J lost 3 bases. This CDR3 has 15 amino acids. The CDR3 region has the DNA TGTGCCAGCAGCTTAGAGGCAGGGGGCTACTACGAGCAGTACTTC. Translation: CASSLEAGGYYEQYF.

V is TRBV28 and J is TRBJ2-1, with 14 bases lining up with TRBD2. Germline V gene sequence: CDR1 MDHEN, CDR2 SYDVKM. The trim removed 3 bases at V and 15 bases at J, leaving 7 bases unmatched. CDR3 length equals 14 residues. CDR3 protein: CASSFRLAGGPGFF. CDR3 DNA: TGTGCCAGCAGTTTTCGACTAGCGGGAGGGCCGGGGTTCTTC. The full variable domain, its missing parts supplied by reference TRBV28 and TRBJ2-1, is DVKVTQSSRYLVKRTGEKVFLECVQDMDHENMFWYRQDPGLGLRLIYFSYDVKMKEKGDIPEGYSVSREKKERFSLILESASTNQTSMYLCASSFRLAGGPGFFGPGTRLTVL.

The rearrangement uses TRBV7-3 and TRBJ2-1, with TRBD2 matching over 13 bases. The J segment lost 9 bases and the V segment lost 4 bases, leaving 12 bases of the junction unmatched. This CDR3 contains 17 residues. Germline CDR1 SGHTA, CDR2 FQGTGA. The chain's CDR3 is CASSYSPPGLAGSEQFF. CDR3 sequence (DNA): TGTGCCAGCAGCTACAGCCCACCGGGACTAGCGGGGAGTGAGCAGTTCTTC.

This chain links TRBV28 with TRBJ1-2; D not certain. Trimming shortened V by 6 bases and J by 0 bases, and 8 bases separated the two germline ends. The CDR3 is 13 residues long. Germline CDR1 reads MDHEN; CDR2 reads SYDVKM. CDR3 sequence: CASSPTANYGYTF. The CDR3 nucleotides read TGTGCCAGCAGCCCCACAGCTAACTATGGCTACACCTTC.

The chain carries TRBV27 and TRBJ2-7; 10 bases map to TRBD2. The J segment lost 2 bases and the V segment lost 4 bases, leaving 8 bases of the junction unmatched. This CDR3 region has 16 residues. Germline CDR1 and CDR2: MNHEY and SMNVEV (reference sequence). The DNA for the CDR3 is TGTGCCAGCAGTTCAAGTTCTAGCGGGAGTGCCTACGAGCAGTACTTC. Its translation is CASSSSSSGSAYEQYF.

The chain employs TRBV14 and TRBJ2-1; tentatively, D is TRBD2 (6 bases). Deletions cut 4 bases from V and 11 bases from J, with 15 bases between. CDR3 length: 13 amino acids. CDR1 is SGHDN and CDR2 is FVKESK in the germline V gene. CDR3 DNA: TGTGCCAGCAGCCTCGAACTAGCCAGGAAGCAGTTCTTC. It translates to CASSLELARKQFF.

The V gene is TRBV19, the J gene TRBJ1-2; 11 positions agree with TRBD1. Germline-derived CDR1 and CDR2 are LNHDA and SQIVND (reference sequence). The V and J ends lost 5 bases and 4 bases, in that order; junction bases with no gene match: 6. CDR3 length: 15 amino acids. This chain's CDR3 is CASSSGDRGIYGYTF. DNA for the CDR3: TGTGCCAGTAGTTCCGGGGACAGGGGGATCTATGGCTACACCTTC.

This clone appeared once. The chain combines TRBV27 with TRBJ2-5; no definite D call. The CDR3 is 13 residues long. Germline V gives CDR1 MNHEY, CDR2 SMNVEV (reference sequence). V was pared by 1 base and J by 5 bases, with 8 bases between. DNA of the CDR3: TGTGCCAGCAGTTTATTTCCCAGGGAGACCCAGTACTTC. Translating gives CASSLFPRETQYF.

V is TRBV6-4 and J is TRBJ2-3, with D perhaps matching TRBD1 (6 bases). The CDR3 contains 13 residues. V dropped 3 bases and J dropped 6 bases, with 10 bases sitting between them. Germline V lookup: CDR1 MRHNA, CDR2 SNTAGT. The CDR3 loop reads CASSETDRDTQYF. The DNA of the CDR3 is TGTGCCAGCAGTGAGACAGACAGGGATACGCAGTATTTT.

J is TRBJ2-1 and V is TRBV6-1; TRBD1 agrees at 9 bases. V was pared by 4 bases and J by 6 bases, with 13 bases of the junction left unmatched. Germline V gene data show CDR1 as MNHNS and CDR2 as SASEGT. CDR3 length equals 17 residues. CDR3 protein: CASSGLGSGTGRNEQFF. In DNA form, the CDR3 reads TGTGCCAGCAGTGGGTTGGGTTCTGGGACAGGGCGCAATGAGCAGTTCTTC.

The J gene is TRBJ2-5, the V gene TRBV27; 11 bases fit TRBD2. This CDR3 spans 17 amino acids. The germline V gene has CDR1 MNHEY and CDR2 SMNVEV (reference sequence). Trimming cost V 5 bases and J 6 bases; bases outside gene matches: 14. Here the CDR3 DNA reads TGTGCCAGCAGTGTAAATGGGCCCCTAGCGGGAGGACAGACCCAGTACTTC. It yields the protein CASSVNGPLAGGQTQYF.

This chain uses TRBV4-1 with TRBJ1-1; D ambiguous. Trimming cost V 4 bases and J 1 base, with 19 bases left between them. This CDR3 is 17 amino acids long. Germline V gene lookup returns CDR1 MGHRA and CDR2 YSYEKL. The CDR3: CASSRETRARANTEAFF. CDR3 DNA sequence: TGCGCCAGCAGCCGAGAGACGAGGGCGAGGGCGAACACTGAAGCTTTCTTT.

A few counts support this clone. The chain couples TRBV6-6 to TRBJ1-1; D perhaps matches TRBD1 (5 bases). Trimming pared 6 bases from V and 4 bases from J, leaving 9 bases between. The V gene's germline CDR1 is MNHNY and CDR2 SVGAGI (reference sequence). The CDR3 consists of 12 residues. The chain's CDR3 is CASSQGLTEAFF. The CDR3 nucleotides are TGTGCCAGCAGCCAGGGACTCACTGAAGCTTTCTTT.

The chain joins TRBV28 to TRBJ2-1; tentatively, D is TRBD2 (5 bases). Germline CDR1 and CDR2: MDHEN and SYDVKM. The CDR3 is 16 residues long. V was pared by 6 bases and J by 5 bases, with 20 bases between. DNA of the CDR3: TGTGCCAGCAGCCCCGTGGGGATACTAGGACACAATGAGCAGTTCTTC. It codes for CASSPVGILGHNEQFF.

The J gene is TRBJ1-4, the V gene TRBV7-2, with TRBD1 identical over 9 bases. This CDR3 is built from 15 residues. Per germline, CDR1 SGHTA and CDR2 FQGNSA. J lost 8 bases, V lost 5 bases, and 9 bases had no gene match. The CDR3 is CASSVTGTGSEKLFF. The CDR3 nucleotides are TGTGCCAGCAGCGTTACCGGGACAGGGAGCGAAAAACTGTTTTTT.

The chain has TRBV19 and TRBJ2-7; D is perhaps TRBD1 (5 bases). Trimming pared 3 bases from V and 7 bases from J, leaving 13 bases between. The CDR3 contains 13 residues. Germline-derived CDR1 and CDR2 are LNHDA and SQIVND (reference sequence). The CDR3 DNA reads TGTGCCAGTAGTATGGGCAGGGCGAGGGAGCAGTACTTC. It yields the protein CASSMGRAREQYF.